Listed below are T cell receptor beta chains from one sample, sequenced in a study of blood T cell repertoires in COVID-19. The table came from immunoSEQ multiplex PCR; TCRdb's copy has only in-frame clones and leaves some out. The sample contains more than 250,000 clones, about 83% of which appear only once. The sequencing sample was made of peripheral blood. These receptors came from a woman aged 50 to 60 with acute or convalescent COVID-19. Each CDR3 is given with its conserved first and last residue. D genes are given only for firm matches. Not all rows give a size; the values are once, few, many and, for expanded clones, a class.

TRBV15	-	TRBJ2-5	-	TGTGCCACCAGCAGAGATCCCCAGGCCCAAGAGACCCAGTACTTC	CATSRDPQAQETQYF
TRBV6-5	TRBD1	TRBJ1-6	-	TGTGCCAGCAAAAGGGACAGAGACTATAATTCACCCCTCCACTTT	CASKRDRDYNSPLHF
TRBV7-9	TRBD1	TRBJ2-1	-	TGTGCCAGCAGCCGAGGACAGGTTGAGCAGTTCTTC	CASSRGQVEQFF
TRBV6-6	TRBD1	TRBJ1-1	-	TGTGCCAGCAGTTACTCGACAGGGACTCCTGAAGCTTTCTTT	CASSYSTGTPEAFF
TRBV5-6	TRBD1	TRBJ1-4	-	TGTGCCAGCAGCACCGGGACAGGGAGTGAAAAACTGTTTTTT	CASSTGTGSEKLFF
TRBV19	-	TRBJ1-5	few	TGTGCCAGTAGACCACAGACAAATCAGCCCCAGCATTTT	CASRPQTNQPQHF
TRBV2	-	TRBJ2-5	few	TGTGCCAGCTCCATGATGAACGGGGAGACCCAGTACTTC	CASSMMNGETQYF
TRBV28	-	TRBJ1-2	-	TGTGCCAGCAGTTTTATCGGTTATGGCTACACCTTC	CASSFIGYGYTF
TRBV29-1	TRBD2	TRBJ2-1	-	TGCAGCGTTGAAGATCGAAGTAGCGGGAGCTCCTACAATGAGCAGTTCTTC	CSVEDRSSGSSYNEQFF
TRBV4-3	TRBD2	TRBJ2-2	once	TGCGCCAGCACGACTAGCGGGTACTCCGGGGAGCTGTTTTTT	CASTTSGYSGELFF
TRBV19	-	TRBJ1-4	once	TGTGCCAGTACACGATCAGGGGACCCCTATGAAAAACTGTTTTTT	CASTRSGDPYEKLFF
TRBV6-5	-	TRBJ1-1	-	TGTGCCAGCAATGCAGGAACTGAAGCTTTCTTT	CASNAGTEAFF
TRBV28	-	TRBJ2-5	-	TGTGCCAGCAGTTACTATATGGGGCAGATCCAAGAGACCCAGTACTTC	CASSYYMGQIQETQYF
TRBV6-6	-	TRBJ2-2	-	TGTGCCAGCAGTTACCCTCCCGGGACTCTCACCGGGGAGCTGTTTTTT	CASSYPPGTLTGELFF
TRBV28	TRBD2	TRBJ2-7	-	TGTGCCACCAAGACTAGCGGGAACTACGAGCAGTACTTC	CATKTSGNYEQYF
TRBV20-1	TRBD2	TRBJ2-1	-	TGCAGTGCAGAGGGACTAGCCGAGCAGTTCTTC	CSAEGLAEQFF
TRBV5-4	-	TRBJ1-5	once	TGTGCCAGCAGCTCGGAGCCGGGACACCCCAATCAGCCCCAGCATTTT	CASSSEPGHPNQPQHF
TRBV5-1	TRBD2	TRBJ2-7	-	TGCGCCAGCAGCCCCGACTGGACTAGCGTCGAGCAGTACTTC	CASSPDWTSVEQYF
TRBV7-3	-	TRBJ2-1	-	TGTGCCAGCAGCTTAAGCGGCAGCTCCTACAATGAGCAGTTCTTC	CASSLSGSSYNEQFF
TRBV5-8	TRBD2	TRBJ2-2	few	TGTGCCAGCAGCCGACTGACTAGCGGGCTCACCGGGGAGCTGTTTTTT	CASSRLTSGLTGELFF
TRBV7-2	-	TRBJ2-2	-	TGTGCCAGCAGCTCGGGACTTCTGAACACCGGGGAGCTGTTTTTT	CASSSGLLNTGELFF
TRBV9	TRBD2	TRBJ2-7	-	TGTGCCAGCAGTAAAGTTCCGGGACTATTCTACGAGCAGTACTTC	CASSKVPGLFYEQYF
TRBV27	-	TRBJ2-7	-	TGTGCCAGCAGTTTCCAGGGGGGCTCCTACGAGCAGTACTTC	CASSFQGGSYEQYF
TRBV14	-	TRBJ2-2	-	TGTGCCAGCAGCCAAGATTTGGGGCGGGAGCTGTTTTTT	CASSQDLGRELFF
TRBV4-3	TRBD1	TRBJ2-7	-	TGCGCCAGCAGCCAAGAGGCAGGGGGCGGCTGGGAGCAGTACTTC	CASSQEAGGGWEQYF
TRBV9	TRBD2	TRBJ2-5	-	TGTGCCAGCAGCACCGGGACTAGCGGGAGAGAGACCCAGTACTTC	CASSTGTSGRETQYF
TRBV7-9	-	TRBJ1-1	-	TGTGCCAGCAGCTTAGCGGTTCCAGGGGACACTGAAGCTTTCTTT	CASSLAVPGDTEAFF
TRBV18	-	TRBJ2-7	-	TGTGCCAGCTCACAGAGCGACAGGCACGAGCAGTACTTC	CASSQSDRHEQYF
TRBV7-2	TRBD1	TRBJ2-7	-	TGTGCCAGCAGCCGTCAGGGGACAGGGGCCTACGAGCAGTACTTC	CASSRQGTGAYEQYF
TRBV9	TRBD1	TRBJ1-1	once	TGTGCCAGCAGCGTAGAACAGGGGGCGAACACTGAAGCTTTCTTT	CASSVEQGANTEAFF
TRBV27	-	TRBJ2-3	-	TGTGCCAGCAGGGGGTTAGCGAGGCTCACAACAGATACGCAGTATTTT	CASRGLARLTTDTQYF
TRBV4-2	TRBD2	TRBJ2-2	-	TGTGCCAGCAGCCCGTTTCCGGGAGGAAACACCGGGGAGCTGTTTTTT	CASSPFPGGNTGELFF
TRBV18	TRBD1	TRBJ1-2	-	TGTGCCAGCTCACCACCGGCGACAGGGGACTATGGCTACACCTTC	CASSPPATGDYGYTF
TRBV19	TRBD1	TRBJ2-4	-	TGTGCCAGTAGCGACGGACAGGGGATAGCCAAAAACATTCAGTACTTC	CASSDGQGIAKNIQYF
TRBV18	-	TRBJ1-2	-	TGTGCCAGCTCACCCCAGGCCGGGGGGGCTTATGGCTACACCTTC	CASSPQAGGAYGYTF
TRBV10-3	-	TRBJ1-2	few	TGTGCCGTGCCTCGGACTGATAACTATGGCTACACCTTC	CAVPRTDNYGYTF
TRBV28	TRBD1	TRBJ1-5	-	TGTGCCAGCAGTTCCCCGTGGACAGGGGGTCAGCCCCAGCATTTT	CASSSPWTGGQPQHF
TRBV7-9	-	TRBJ2-7	once	TGTGCCAGCAGCCGTCCTCATGAGGGCGAGCAGTACTTC	CASSRPHEGEQYF
TRBV19	TRBD1	TRBJ2-3	few	TGTGCCAGTAGCTACAGGGGCAGTACAGATACGCAGTATTTT	CASSYRGSTDTQYF
TRBV5-4	-	TRBJ1-2	-	TGTGCCAGCAGCTCCCCATCCAACTATGGCTACACCTTC	CASSSPSNYGYTF
TRBV18	TRBD2	TRBJ2-1	-	TGTGCCAGCGCTCCCATCTTGGGGGAGGGATCCTACAATGAGCAGTTCTTC	CASAPILGEGSYNEQFF
TRBV10-3	TRBD1	TRBJ2-7	-	TGTGCCATCAGGCAGTTGACAGGGGGAGGCTACGAGCAGTACTTC	CAIRQLTGGGYEQYF
TRBV11-2	TRBD2	TRBJ2-2	-	TGTGCCAGCAAACCCGGACTAGCGGGAGGAGTCAGAAACACCGGGGAGCTGTTTTTT	CASKPGLAGGVRNTGELFF
TRBV6-5	TRBD1	TRBJ1-5	-	TGTGCCAGCAGGACAGGGATTGGCAATCAGCCCCAGCATTTT	CASRTGIGNQPQHF
TRBV21-1	-	TRBJ1-5	-	TGTGCCAGCAGCAAAGGCCCACGCCGGGACAGGGGAGAGCCCAATCAGCCCCAGCATTTT	CASSKGPRRDRGEPNQPQHF
TRBV5-1	TRBD1	TRBJ2-7	-	TGCGCCAGCAGTAGACAGGGGGCAACGGGACGGGACTACTACTACGAGCAGTACTTC	CASSRQGATGRDYYYEQYF
TRBV7-6	TRBD2	TRBJ2-3	once	TGTGCCAGCAGCTATAGCGGGAATGGCGGCACAGATACGCAGTATTTT	CASSYSGNGGTDTQYF
TRBV27	-	TRBJ1-4	once	TGTGCCAGCAGTTTGCTTGGACAGCCCCATGAAAAACTGTTTTTT	CASSLLGQPHEKLFF
TRBV7-8	-	TRBJ1-2	once	TGTGCCAGCAGCTTAGGACTCAGGGAAAGCTATGGCTACACCTTC	CASSLGLRESYGYTF
TRBV28	TRBD1	TRBJ1-4	-	TGTGCCAGCAGAGGGACAGTCGGTGAAAAACTGTTTTTT	CASRGTVGEKLFF
TRBV5-1	TRBD1	TRBJ1-1	few	TGCGCCAGCAGCCAACAGGGGAGCCTCACTGAAGCTTTCTTT	CASSQQGSLTEAFF
TRBV4-2	-	TRBJ1-5	once	TGTGCCAGCAGCCAATCTCTACAGTATAGCAATCAGCCCCAGCATTTT	CASSQSLQYSNQPQHF
TRBV27	-	TRBJ1-3	-	TGTGCCAGCAGTTCCAGGGGCGCCACTGGAAACACCATATATTTT	CASSSRGATGNTIYF
TRBV7-9	TRBD1	TRBJ2-7	-	TGTGCCAGCAGCCCCCGGACAGGGGCGAACTACGAGCAGTACTTC	CASSPRTGANYEQYF
TRBV4-2	TRBD1	TRBJ1-1	-	TGTGCCAGCAGCCACAGGGACAGGAAACCTGAAGCTTTCTTT	CASSHRDRKPEAFF
TRBV10-3	-	TRBJ1-4	-	TGTGCCATCAGTGAGGGGTTGACAGGCGGAAATGAAAAACTGTTTTTT	CAISEGLTGGNEKLFF
TRBV28	TRBD1	TRBJ1-1	-	TGTGCCAGCAGTCCAAAGTTACAGGGGAGGAGGAACACTGAAGCTTTCTTT	CASSPKLQGRRNTEAFF
TRBV11-2	TRBD2	TRBJ2-7	-	TGTGCCAGCAGCCTCCCCGGGACTAGCCCCTACGAGCAGTACTTC	CASSLPGTSPYEQYF
TRBV7-2	-	TRBJ1-6	-	TGTGCCAGCAGCTTAGATCTCGGGTCACCCCTCCACTTT	CASSLDLGSPLHF